Listed here are 19 T cell receptor beta chains from one sample, sequenced in a study of T-cell reconstitution after alpha-beta-depleted transplantation in children. Unique molecular identifiers were incorporated when the TCRbeta library was constructed. TCRdb fed the PCR reads into MiXCR, producing one record per CDR3 protein. Among hundreds of thousands of distinct CDR3 sequences listed, about 12% were seen once. This sample comprised PBMCs from the stem cell graft donor, obtained from the stem cell graft. The receptors were gathered from a human donor who donated a stem cell graft to a child with acute lymphoblastic leukemia.

This clonotype was detected ten times or more. The gene calls are TRBV7-8 and TRBJ1-6; TRBD1 agrees at 9 bases. Germline V lookup: CDR1 SGHVS, CDR2 FQNEAQ. This CDR3 is 16 amino acids long. Losses at the gene ends were 3 bases for V and 10 bases for J; bases not matched to a gene: 10. CDR3 protein: CASSFLGTGNGSPLHF. CDR3 DNA sequence: TGTGCCAGCAGCTTCCTCGGGACAGGGAATGGCTCACCCCTCCACTTT.

This clonotype was counted many times. The chain has TRBV5-4 and TRBJ2-2; TRBD1 aligns across 8 bases. Germline values: CDR1 SGHNT, CDR2 YYREEE (reference sequence). CDR3 length: 15 amino acids. Trimming at V came to 3 bases and at J to 1 base, leaving 2 bases not matched to a gene. CDR3 coding DNA: TGTGCCAGCAGCTCCGGGACAGGGAACACCGGGGAGCTGTTTTTT. Amino acid sequence: CASSSGTGNTGELFF.

This clonotype was recorded many times. The chain couples TRBV20-1 to TRBJ1-2; 8 nucleotides line up with TRBD1. The CDR3 contains 16 residues. V trimming: 5 bases; J trimming: 2 bases; junction bases outside the gene matches: 13. Germline assignment: CDR1 DFQATT and CDR2 SNEGSKA (reference sequence). CDR3 region: CSAVQSGQGRNYGYTF. CDR3 in DNA: TGCAGTGCTGTACAATCCGGACAGGGCAGAAACTATGGCTACACCTTC.

This clonotype was found many times. The chain couples TRBV4-2 to TRBJ2-4; TRBD2 matches 7 bases. This CDR3 is built from 15 residues. V lost 1 base and J lost 1; bases outside the gene matches: 1. Per germline, CDR1 LGHNA and CDR2 YNFKEQ. The CDR3 DNA reads as TGTGCCAGCAGCCAAGGGGGGGGTGCCAAAAACATTCAGTACTTC. It yields the protein CASSQGGGAKNIQYF.

In this sample, this clonotype turned up many times. The chain couples TRBV30 to TRBJ1-1, with D maybe TRBD1 (6 bases). V lost 2 bases to trimming and J lost 3 bases, with 16 bases between them. The CDR3 spans 15 residues. Germline loops: CDR1 GTSNPN, CDR2 SVGIG (reference sequence). As DNA, the CDR3 is TGTGCCTGGAGTTTTCTTGGGGGGGCCTACACTGAAGCTTTCTTT. Translating it yields CAWSFLGGAYTEAFF.

There are many counts of this clonotype. This chain links TRBV5-6 with TRBJ2-6; the D gene is possibly TRBD2 (5 bases). V was clipped by 4 bases and J by 0 bases, with 5 bases between them. The V gene's germline CDR1 is SGHDT and CDR2 YYEEEE. This CDR3 region has 14 residues. The CDR3 sequence is CASSGSSGANVLTF. The CDR3 DNA reads TGTGCCAGCAGCGGGAGCTCTGGGGCCAACGTCCTGACTTTC.

V usage is TRBV6-2 or TRBV6-3 and J usage is TRBJ2-5; D tentatively reads TRBD1 or TRBD2 (5 bases each). CDR1 and CDR2 (germline): MNHEY, SVGEGT. Trimming took off 5 bases at V and 1 base at J, with 8 bases between the two ends. The length of the CDR3 is 13 residues. CDR3 region: CASSRDGQETQYF. Written as DNA, the CDR3 is TGTGCCAGCAGTAGGGACGGCCAAGAGACCCAGTACTTC.

This clonotype was counted between two and nine times. The rearrangement joins TRBV4-2 to TRBJ2-7; D call uncertain. The CDR3 is 15 residues long. Trimming removed 1 base from V and 7 bases from J, with 17 bases in between. CDR1 and CDR2 from the germline V gene are LGHNA and YNFKEQ. The CDR3 region is CASSQVALTGYEQYF. CDR3 nucleotide sequence: TGTGCCAGCAGCCAAGTTGCTCTCACCGGGTATGAGCAGTACTTC.

At least ten counts were recorded for this clonotype. The chain joins TRBV18 to TRBJ1-1, with a weak D call TRBD1 (6 bases). The CDR3 extends over 15 amino acids. Between the trimmed V and J ends, which lost 3 bases and 0 bases, there was a span of 11 bases. Germline CDR1 KGHSH, CDR2 LQKENI. In DNA, the CDR3 is TGTGCCAGCTCACCCCGGACAGCTATGAACACTGAAGCTTTCTTT. The encoded protein is CASSPRTAMNTEAFF.

The chain links TRBV21-1 to TRBJ2-2. TRBV21-1 is an annotated pseudogene. The CDR3 has 16 residues. CDR3 amino acids: CASSLGRIKNTGELFF. The CDR3 DNA sequence: TGTGCCAGCAGCCTAGGACGGATAAAAAACACCGGGGAGCTGTTTTTT.

This clonotype turned up a few times. V and J are TRBV5-6 and TRBJ1-5; D remains ambiguous. The ends were cut back, 3 bases at V and 14 bases at J, with 15 bases in the middle. The CDR3 consists of 12 residues. Per germline, CDR1 SGHDT and CDR2 YYEEEE. The CDR3 sequence is CASSSARAGEHF. The CDR3 coding sequence is TGTGCCAGCAGCTCTGCCCGGGCCGGGGAGCATTTT.

This clonotype has a count of ten or more. This chain joins TRBV12-3 or TRBV12-4 and TRBJ1-5; D is unresolved. The CDR3 sequence is 13 residues long. V lost 3 bases and J 7 bases, leaving 10 bases between the germline ends. The CDR3, as DNA: TGTGCCAGCAGTTTTCAGACGCAACAGCCCCAGCATTTT. This encodes CASSFQTQQPQHF.

The sample holds one count of this clonotype. A much larger clone differs from this one at a single base, so this may be a read error. The chain uses TRBV28 and TRBJ2-7, with D maybe TRBD2 (6 bases). V was cut by 7 bases and J by 3 bases, with 16 bases left in between. The CDR3 consists of 14 residues. CDR1 is MDHEN, CDR2 SYDVKM, per germline. The CDR3 protein is CASTLSGDCYEQYF. For the CDR3, the DNA is TGTGCCAGCACCCTATCGGGGGACTGCTACGAGCAGTACTTC.

This clonotype was recorded many times. This chain joins TRBV20-1 and TRBJ2-2; possibly TRBD1 for D (5 bases). This CDR3 spans 13 amino acids. V lost 4 bases and J 4 bases, leaving 10 bases between the germline ends. Germline V gene sequence: CDR1 DFQATT, CDR2 SNEGSKA (reference sequence). This CDR3 is CSATGLSTGELFF. CDR3 nucleotide sequence: TGCAGTGCTACAGGGTTAAGCACCGGGGAGCTGTTTTTT.

This clonotype was counted ten times or more. The chain links TRBV12-3 or TRBV12-4 to TRBJ2-1; 8 bases are a match to TRBD1. This CDR3 comprises 14 residues. J was trimmed by 14 bases and V by 6 bases; bases with no gene match: 15. The CDR3 reads CASSFNRQGKYEFF. DNA of the CDR3: TGTGCCAGCAGCTTTAATAGACAGGGGAAGTATGAGTTCTTC.

This clonotype was seen many times. The chain carries TRBV15 and TRBJ1-2, with D unclear. This CDR3 is 11 amino acids long. Trimming left V 1 base short and J 7 bases short, with 4 bases between. Germline assignment: CDR1 LNHNV and CDR2 YYDKDF (reference sequence). CDR3 coding DNA: TGTGCCACCAGCAGAGGGGTTGGCTACACCTTC. Protein: CATSRGVGYTF. Based on the CDR3 plus reference TRBV15 and TRBJ1-2, the full variable domain is DAMVIQNPRYQVTQFGKPVTLSCSQTLNHNVMYWYQQKSSQAPKLLFHYYDKDFNNEADTPDNFQSRRPNTSFCFLDIRSPGLGDTAMYLCATSRGVGYTFGSGTRLTVV.

This clonotype was counted many times. The chain is built from TRBV20-1 and TRBJ2-5; 10 bases line up with TRBD2. Trimming removed 3 bases from V and 2 bases from J; junction bases left unmatched: 6. The germline gives CDR1 DFQATT, CDR2 SNEGSKA (reference sequence). This CDR3 has 15 residues. The chain's CDR3 is CSASPSGGDQETQYF. The CDR3 DNA is TGCAGTGCTAGCCCTAGCGGGGGCGATCAAGAGACCCAGTACTTC.

Regarding this clonotype: This may arise from a read error, as a much more abundant clone is one base away. For the CDR3, the DNA is TGTGCCAGCAGTTTAGAAGAGGGGGTGACTGAAGCTTTCTTT. Encoded protein: CASSLEEGVTEAFF. V gene TRBV12-3 or TRBV12-4 combines with J gene TRBJ1-1, with D tentatively TRBD1 (6 bases). This CDR3 is 14 amino acids long. The ends were cut back, 1 base at V and 5 bases at J, with 11 bases in the middle.

This clonotype came up a few times. The chain carries TRBV7-2 and TRBJ2-3; D unclear. The germline V gene encodes CDR1 SGHTA and CDR2 FQGNSA. The CDR3 contains 14 residues. Trimming removed 7 bases from V and 2 bases from J, with 13 bases in between. The CDR3 DNA sequence: TGTGCCAGCACGGGTCCTTTCCCCACAGATACGCAGTATTTT. Translated: CASTGPFPTDTQYF.